The 32 T cell receptor beta chains listed next were all sequenced from one sample in a study of vaccination and CD4 T cells after COVID-19. No antigen has been assigned to these receptors. Regarding treatment: approximately nine-day PBMC culture with coronavirus spike peptide pools or control peptides (ViraFEST assay). From the unexposed donor, CD4+ T cells were collected ahead of the COVID-19 pandemic (2011-2018). Cultured CD4+ T-cell DNA underwent Oncomine TCR Beta short-read sequencing. In TCRdb, the PCR reads were re-called with MiXCR into one record per CDR3 protein. Of some 7,400 distinct CDR3 sequences in the sample, around 38% were seen once. Sequences were obtained from CD4+ T cells from blood, cultured in vitro. All receptors derive from a human donor in good health.

This clonotype was recorded a few times. V and J are TRBV6-2 or TRBV6-3 and TRBJ2-5; 9 bases align to TRBD2. Germline V gene lookup returns CDR1 MNHEY and CDR2 SVGEGT. The trim removed 2 bases at V and 5 bases at J, leaving 6 bases unmatched. The CDR3 has 15 amino acids. The CDR3 DNA sequence: TGTGCCAGCAGTTACGGCGGGAGGGTAACTGAGACCCAGTACTTC. This encodes CASSYGGRVTETQYF.

The rearrangement uses TRBV28 and TRBJ1-2; the D gene is possibly TRBD1 (5 bases). This CDR3 spans 14 amino acids. The V end was cut by 6 bases, the J end by 5 bases, with 16 bases between. Germline V CDR1 and CDR2: MDHEN, SYDVKM. CDR3 nucleotides: TGTGCCAGCAGCTACCAGATGGGGCTTTATGGCTACACCTTC. This gives the protein CASSYQMGLYGYTF.

The chain is built from TRBV4-2 and TRBJ1-4, with a weak D call TRBD1 (5 bases). V lost 1 base, J lost 7 bases, and 10 bases lay in between. The CDR3 has 14 amino acids. Per the germline V gene, CDR1 is LGHNA and CDR2 is YNFKEQ. In DNA form, the CDR3 reads TGTGCCAGCAGCCAAGGGGGGACTCTTGAAAAACTGTTTTTT. It yields the protein CASSQGGTLEKLFF.

The V call is TRBV15, the J call TRBJ1-1; maybe TRBD1 (6 bases). The CDR3 consists of 16 residues. CDR1 and CDR2 from the germline V gene are LNHNV and YYDKDF (reference sequence). The V gene lost 1 base and the J gene lost 0 bases, with 12 bases spanning the gap. CDR3 sequence: CATSRGGRGMNTEAFF. CDR3 DNA: TGTGCCACCAGCAGAGGTGGTAGGGGGATGAACACTGAAGCTTTCTTT.

V gene TRBV6-1 combines with J gene TRBJ2-1, with D perhaps matching TRBD2 (5 bases). Germline V gene lookup returns CDR1 MNHNS and CDR2 SASEGT. The CDR3 sequence is 16 residues long. V was cut by 4 bases and J by 0 bases, with 13 bases left in between. The CDR3 loop reads CASSVSGISSYNEQFF. CDR3 nucleotides: TGTGCCAGCAGTGTTTCCGGGATCAGCTCCTACAATGAGCAGTTCTTC.

The genes are TRBV7-2 and TRBJ2-4; 7 bases are a match to TRBD1. The CDR3 is 15 amino acids. Germline assignment: CDR1 SGHTA and CDR2 FQGNSA. Trimming removed 4 bases from V and 6 bases from J; junction bases left unmatched: 9. Here the CDR3 reads CASSSTKQGLNIQYF. As DNA, the CDR3 is TGTGCCAGCAGCTCGACGAAACAGGGGCTAAACATTCAGTACTTC.

This clonotype was observed a few times. The chain links TRBV2 to TRBJ1-5; 9 bases align to TRBD1. The CDR3 consists of 15 residues. The V gene end was trimmed by 8 bases and the J gene end by 6 bases; junction bases not matched to a gene: 11. Germline V lookup: CDR1 SNHLY, CDR2 FYNNEI. In DNA form, the CDR3 reads TGTGCCAGCGTCAAAGGACAGGGGCTAGGTCAGCCCCAGCATTTT. The encoded protein is CASVKGQGLGQPQHF.

There are a few counts of this clonotype. V usage is TRBV19 and J usage is TRBJ1-2; a weak D match, TRBD1 (6 bases). This CDR3 has 13 residues. V was pared by 6 bases and J by 0 bases, with 8 bases between. CDR1 and CDR2 from the germline V gene are LNHDA and SQIVND (reference sequence). The CDR3, as DNA: TGTGCCAGTAGGGACAGAGCTAACTATGGCTACACCTTC. It specifies CASRDRANYGYTF.

The rearrangement links TRBV10-3 to TRBJ1-1, with D perhaps TRBD1 (5 bases). The V end lost 7 bases, the J end lost 1 base, and 13 bases lay between the germline ends. The CDR3 runs 14 residues. CDR1 and CDR2 (germline): ENHRY, SYGVKD. The CDR3 nucleotides are TGTGCCATCACCGACGGGGCCACGAACACTGAAGCTTTCTTT. Translation gives CAITDGATNTEAFF.

This clonotype was seen a handful of times. V usage is TRBV20-1 and J usage is TRBJ1-6, with D unclear. The CDR3 length is 16 residues. Trimming took 0 bases from V and 3 from J, leaving 12 bases between them. Germline values: CDR1 DFQATT, CDR2 SNEGSKA (reference sequence). Here the CDR3 reads CSARDEDLLYNSPLHF. The CDR3 nucleotides are TGCAGTGCTAGAGACGAGGACCTACTCTATAATTCACCCCTCCACTTT.

The gene calls are TRBV6-2 or TRBV6-3 and TRBJ2-7, with 12 bases lining up with TRBD1. Trimming took 6 bases from V and 5 from J; bases not matched to a gene: 14. Germline assignment: CDR1 MNHEY and CDR2 SVGEGT. The length of the CDR3 is 17 residues. CDR3 residues: CASSLFLAGTGGHEQYF. CDR3 in DNA: TGTGCCAGCAGCCTATTCCTTGCCGGGACAGGGGGCCACGAGCAGTACTTC.

The gene calls are TRBV2 and TRBJ2-1, with TRBD1 matching over 8 bases. Losses at the gene ends were 7 bases for V and 0 bases for J; bases not matched to a gene: 5. Per germline, CDR1 SNHLY and CDR2 FYNNEI. The CDR3 sequence is 15 residues long. As DNA, the CDR3 is TGTGCCAGCATGGACAGGGAGGACTCCTACAATGAGCAGTTCTTC. It yields the protein CASMDREDSYNEQFF.

The genes are TRBV19 and TRBJ1-6; possibly TRBD1 for D (5 bases). The CDR3 extends over 15 amino acids. Germline V CDR1 and CDR2: LNHDA, SQIVND (reference sequence). V lost 3 bases and J 6 bases, leaving 12 bases between the germline ends. The CDR3 DNA is TGTGCCAGTAGTATGGGCAGGGAGTCTAATTCACCCCTCCACTTT. It encodes CASSMGRESNSPLHF.

V usage is TRBV6-1 and J usage is TRBJ1-1; TRBD1 matches at 10 bases. From germline, CDR1 is MNHNS and CDR2 SASEGT. There are 15 residues in the CDR3. V was clipped by 5 bases and J by 3 bases; unmatched bases: 6. This CDR3 is CASSTRTGGDTEAFF. The CDR3 DNA reads as TGTGCCAGCAGTACCAGGACAGGGGGGGACACTGAAGCTTTCTTT.

The sample holds one count of this clonotype. The chain employs TRBV6-1 and TRBJ2-7, with D possibly being TRBD1 or TRBD2 (6 bases each). This CDR3 comprises 15 residues. CDR1 is MNHNS, CDR2 SASEGT, per germline. Trimming took 6 bases from V and 1 from J, leaving 16 bases between them. CDR3 region: CASSIGGTRSYEQYF. The CDR3 nucleotides read TGTGCCAGCAGCATCGGGGGCACTAGGTCCTACGAGCAGTACTTC.

This clonotype was observed a handful of times. The CDR3 DNA is TGTGCCAGCAGTGGGAGGATATCTAGCACAGATACGCAGTATTTT. It codes for CASSGRISSTDTQYF. This rearrangement joins TRBV6-1 to TRBJ2-3, with TRBD2 as a possible D gene (5 bases). The V gene's germline CDR1 is MNHNS and CDR2 SASEGT. V gave up 4 bases and J gave up 0 bases, with 11 bases separating them. CDR3 length: 15 residues.

In this sample, this clonotype turned up a few times. This chain connects TRBV20-1 to TRBJ1-1, with a tentative D call TRBD1 (6 bases). Germline lookup yields CDR1 DFQATT and CDR2 SNEGSKA (reference sequence). The CDR3 sequence is 15 residues long. V lost 0 bases and J lost 1, with 12 bases in between. The CDR3 DNA reads as TGCAGTGCTAGAGATCCTAGAGGGGGGAACACTGAAGCTTTCTTT. This sequence encodes CSARDPRGGNTEAFF.

This clonotype has a handful of counts. This chain joins TRBV7-8 and TRBJ2-7, with D unclear. Per germline, CDR1 SGHVS and CDR2 FQNEAQ. CDR3 length equals 14 residues. Trimming shortened V by 5 bases and J by 5 bases, and 16 bases separated the two germline ends. CDR3 nucleotide sequence: TGTGCCAGCAGCCCGACGATACCCACCCACGAGCAGTACTTC. Its translation: CASSPTIPTHEQYF.

V is TRBV11-2 and J is TRBJ2-5, with D unresolved. This CDR3 is 14 amino acids long. Trimming pared 4 bases from V and 5 bases from J, leaving 14 bases between. CDR1 and CDR2 from the germline V gene are SGHAT and FQNNGV. CDR3 region: CASSSGRARETQYF. The CDR3 region has the DNA TGTGCCAGCAGCTCTGGACGGGCCCGTGAGACCCAGTACTTC.

The rearrangement uses TRBV6-1 and TRBJ2-3; TRBD1 aligns across 8 bases. The CDR3 is made up of 13 amino acids. Germline CDR1 reads MNHNS; CDR2 reads SASEGT. The J segment lost 7 bases and the V segment lost 5 bases, leaving 5 bases of the junction unmatched. The DNA of the CDR3 is TGTGCCAGCAGTAATCAGGGGGCGAATACGCAGTATTTT. This codes for CASSNQGANTQYF.

The chain links TRBV20-1 to TRBJ2-7; 11 bases are a match to TRBD1. J gave up 6 bases and V 3 bases, and 7 bases lay outside the gene matches. This CDR3 has 14 amino acids. Germline V gene sequence: CDR1 DFQATT, CDR2 SNEGSKA (reference sequence). The CDR3, as DNA: TGCAGTGCTAGTTTAGGGACAGGGGGATTCGAGCAGTACTTC. Its protein is CSASLGTGGFEQYF.

This clonotype came up a few times. V usage is TRBV10-3 and J usage is TRBJ2-3; D not certain. The germline V and J ends were trimmed by 10 bases and 2 bases, with 7 bases remaining between them. The CDR3 runs 11 residues. CDR1 and CDR2 from the germline V gene are ENHRY and SYGVKD. The CDR3 protein is CATRNTDTQYF. The CDR3 region has the DNA TGTGCCACCCGGAACACAGATACGCAGTATTTT.

V gene TRBV30 combines with J gene TRBJ1-1; no firm D call. Germline CDR1 GTSNPN, CDR2 SVGIG (reference sequence). Between the trimmed V and J ends, which lost 0 bases and 1 base, there was a span of 9 bases. The CDR3 extends over 14 amino acids. CDR3 coding DNA: TGTGCCTGGAGTGTAACTCGGGGGAACACTGAAGCTTTCTTT. Residues: CAWSVTRGNTEAFF.

This clonotype was observed a few times. The chain joins TRBV6-2 or TRBV6-3 to TRBJ1-1, with a weak D call TRBD1 (5 bases). Germline loops: CDR1 MNHEY, CDR2 SVGEGT. V lost 4 bases, J lost 2 bases, and 14 bases lay in between. The CDR3 is made up of 15 amino acids. CDR3 bases: TGTGCCAGCAGTTGGTCGAGAGGGGTTAACACTGAAGCTTTCTTT. It encodes CASSWSRGVNTEAFF.

This clonotype was detected only a few times. The junction and the germline gene differ at one end; a read error may be behind it. V is TRBV7-9 and J is TRBJ2-7, with D possibly being TRBD1 or TRBD2 (5 bases each). The CDR3 sequence is 14 residues long. Germline-derived CDR1 and CDR2 are SEHNR and FQNEAQ (reference sequence). The CDR3 DNA follows: TGTGCCAGCAGCCAAGGGGACGGTCCCCGTCGGTCTCACTTC. It translates to CASSQGDGPRRSHF.

This sequence joins TRBV5-1 and TRBJ1-2; 10 nucleotides line up with TRBD1. The CDR3 length is 15 residues. V lost 6 bases, J lost 2 bases, and 7 bases stayed unmatched. Looked up from germline, CDR1 is SGHRS and CDR2 is YFSETQ. CDR3 nucleotide sequence: TGCGCCAGCAATCCGGGACAGGGGAAAAACTATGGCTACACCTTC. It yields the protein CASNPGQGKNYGYTF.

The genes are TRBV15 and TRBJ1-6; D is ambiguous. This CDR3 spans 15 amino acids. V lost 5 bases and J 7 bases, leaving 15 bases between the germline ends. Germline assignment: CDR1 LNHNV and CDR2 YYDKDF (reference sequence). CDR3 in DNA: TGTGCCACCAGCGCCTCCCGTGGGGTGAATTCACCCCTCCACTTT. Encoded protein: CATSASRGVNSPLHF.

This clonotype was found a few times. CDR3 in DNA: TGTGCCAGCAGCCCTCCGCACAGGGATGGCTACACCTTC. Encoded protein: CASSPPHRDGYTF. The V gene is TRBV7-2, the J gene TRBJ1-2; D perhaps matches TRBD1 (6 bases). The CDR3 is made up of 13 amino acids. Between the trimmed V and J ends, which lost 5 bases and 6 bases, there was a span of 13 bases. CDR1 is SGHTA, CDR2 FQGNSA, per germline. The whole variable domain, remainder taken from reference TRBV7-2 and TRBJ1-2, is GAGVSQSPSNKVTEKGKDVELRCDPISGHTALYWYRQSLGQGLEFLIYFQGNSAPDKSGLPSDRFSAERTGGSVSTLTIQRTQQEDSAVYLCASSPPHRDGYTFGSGTRLTVV.

This clonotype appeared a few times. The chain is built from TRBV6-1 and TRBJ1-2, with TRBD1 as a possible D gene (6 bases). Germline loops: CDR1 MNHNS, CDR2 SASEGT. This CDR3 contains 12 residues. Between the trimmed V and J ends, which lost 6 bases and 4 bases, there was a span of 9 bases. CDR3 residues: CASRGDTYGYTF. CDR3 DNA sequence: TGTGCCAGCAGGGGGGACACCTATGGCTACACCTTC.

The rearrangement joins TRBV28 to TRBJ2-7; TRBD2 matches at 7 bases. Germline V gives CDR1 MDHEN, CDR2 SYDVKM. J lost 7 bases, V lost 6 bases, and 6 bases had no gene match. This CDR3 has 12 residues. CDR3 amino acids: CASSHGGGEQYF. CDR3 in DNA: TGTGCCAGCAGCCACGGGGGAGGGGAGCAGTACTTC.

This clonotype was seen a handful of times. This chain links TRBV7-8 with TRBJ2-3; tentatively, D is TRBD1 or TRBD2 (5 bases each). The germline CDR1 and CDR2 sequences are SGHVS and FQNEAQ. The CDR3 totals 14 residues. Trimming removed 0 bases from V and 1 base from J, with 5 bases in between. For the CDR3, the DNA is TGTGCCAGCAGCTTAGCGGGGGGCACAGATACGCAGTATTTT. The encoded protein is CASSLAGGTDTQYF.

The CDR3 DNA reads as TGTGCCACCAGCAATAGCGGGAGCTCCTACGAGCAGTACTTC. Its translation: CATSNSGSSYEQYF. The gene calls are TRBV15 and TRBJ2-7; 9 bases fit TRBD2. V was clipped by 4 bases and J by 0 bases; unmatched bases: 1. Per the germline V gene, CDR1 is LNHNV and CDR2 is YYDKDF (reference sequence). CDR3 length: 14 residues.